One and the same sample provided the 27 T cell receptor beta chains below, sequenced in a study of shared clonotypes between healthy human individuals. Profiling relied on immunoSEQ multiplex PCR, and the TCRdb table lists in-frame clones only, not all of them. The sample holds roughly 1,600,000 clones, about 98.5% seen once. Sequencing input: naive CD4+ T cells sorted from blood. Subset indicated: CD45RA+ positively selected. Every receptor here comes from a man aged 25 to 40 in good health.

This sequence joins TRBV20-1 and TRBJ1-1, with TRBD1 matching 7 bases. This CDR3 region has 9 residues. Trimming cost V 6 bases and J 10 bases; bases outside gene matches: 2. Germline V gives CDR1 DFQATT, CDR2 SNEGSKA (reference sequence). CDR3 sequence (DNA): TGCAGTGCAGGGGGCGCAGCTTTCTTT. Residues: CSAGGAAFF.

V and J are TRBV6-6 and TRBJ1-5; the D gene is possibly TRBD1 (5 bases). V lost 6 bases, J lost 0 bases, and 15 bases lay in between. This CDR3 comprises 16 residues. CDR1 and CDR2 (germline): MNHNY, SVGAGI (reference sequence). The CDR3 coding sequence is TGTGCCAGCAGACTCGCCCAGGGAGTTAGCAATCAGCCCCAGCATTTT. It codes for CASRLAQGVSNQPQHF.

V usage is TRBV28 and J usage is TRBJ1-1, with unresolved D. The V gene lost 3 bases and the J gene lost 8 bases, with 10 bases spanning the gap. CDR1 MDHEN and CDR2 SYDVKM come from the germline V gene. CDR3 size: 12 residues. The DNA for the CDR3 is TGTGCCAGCAGTTTGGGGTTTTGGGAAGCTTTCTTT. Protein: CASSLGFWEAFF.

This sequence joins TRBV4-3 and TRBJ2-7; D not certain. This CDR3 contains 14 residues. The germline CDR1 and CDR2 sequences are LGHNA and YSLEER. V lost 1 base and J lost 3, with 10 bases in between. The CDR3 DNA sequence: TGCGCCAGCAGCCAAGTTACGGGCGGCTACGAGCAGTACTTC. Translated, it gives CASSQVTGGYEQYF.

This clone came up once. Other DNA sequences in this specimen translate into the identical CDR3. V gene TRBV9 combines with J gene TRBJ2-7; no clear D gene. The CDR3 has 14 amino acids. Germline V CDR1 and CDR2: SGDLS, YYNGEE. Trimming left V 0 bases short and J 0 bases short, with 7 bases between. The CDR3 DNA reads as TGTGCCAGCAGCGTAGGTTCAGCCTCCTACGAGCAGTACTTC. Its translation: CASSVGSASYEQYF.

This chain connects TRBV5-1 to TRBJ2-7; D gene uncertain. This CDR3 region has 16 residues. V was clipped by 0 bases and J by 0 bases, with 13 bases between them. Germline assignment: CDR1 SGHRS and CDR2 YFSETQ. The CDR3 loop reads CASSLEGLELSYEQYF. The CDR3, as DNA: TGCGCCAGCAGCTTGGAGGGTCTGGAGCTCTCCTACGAGCAGTACTTC.

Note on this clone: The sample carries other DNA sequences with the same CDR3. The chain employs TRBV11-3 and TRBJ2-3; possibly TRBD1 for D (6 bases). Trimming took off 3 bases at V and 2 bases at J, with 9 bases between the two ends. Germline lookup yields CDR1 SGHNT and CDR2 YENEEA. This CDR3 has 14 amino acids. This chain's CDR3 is CASSLGHSTDTQYF. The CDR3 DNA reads TGTGCCAGCAGCTTGGGACATTCCACAGATACGCAGTATTTT.

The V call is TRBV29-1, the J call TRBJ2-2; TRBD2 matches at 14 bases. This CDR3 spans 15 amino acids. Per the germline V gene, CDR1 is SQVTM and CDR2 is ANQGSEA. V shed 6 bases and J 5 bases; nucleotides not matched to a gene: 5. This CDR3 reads CSVGTSGRETGELFF. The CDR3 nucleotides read TGCAGCGTGGGGACTAGCGGGAGAGAAACCGGGGAGCTGTTTTTT.

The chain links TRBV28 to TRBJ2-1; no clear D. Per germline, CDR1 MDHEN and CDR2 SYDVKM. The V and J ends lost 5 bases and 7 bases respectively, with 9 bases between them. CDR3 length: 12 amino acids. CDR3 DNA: TGTGCCAGCAGTCCGCGGACGAATGAGCAGTTCTTC. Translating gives CASSPRTNEQFF.

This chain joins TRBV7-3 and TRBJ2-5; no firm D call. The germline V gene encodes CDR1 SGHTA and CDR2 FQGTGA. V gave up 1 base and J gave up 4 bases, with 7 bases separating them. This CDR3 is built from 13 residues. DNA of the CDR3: TGTGCCAGCAGCTTAAGTAAGGGAGAGACCCAGTACTTC. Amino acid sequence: CASSLSKGETQYF. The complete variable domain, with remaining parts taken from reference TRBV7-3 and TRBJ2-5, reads GAGVSQTPSNKVTEKGKYVELRCDPISGHTALYWYRQSLGQGPEFLIYFQGTGAADDSGLPNDRFFAVRPEGSVSTLKIQRTERGDSAVYLCASSLSKGETQYFGPGTRLLVL.

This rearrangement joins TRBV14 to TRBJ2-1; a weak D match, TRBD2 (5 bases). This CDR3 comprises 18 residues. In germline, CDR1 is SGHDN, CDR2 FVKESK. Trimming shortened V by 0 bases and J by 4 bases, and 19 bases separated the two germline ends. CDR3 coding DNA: TGTGCCAGCAGCCAAGAAATGCTCTCAGCGGTAGGGTACAATGAGCAGTTCTTC. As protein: CASSQEMLSAVGYNEQFF.

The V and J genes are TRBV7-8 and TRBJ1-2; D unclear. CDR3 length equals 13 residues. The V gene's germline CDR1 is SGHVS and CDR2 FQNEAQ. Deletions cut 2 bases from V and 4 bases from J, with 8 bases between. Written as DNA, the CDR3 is TGTGCCAGCAGCTTAACAACGGCCTATGGCTACACCTTC. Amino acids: CASSLTTAYGYTF.

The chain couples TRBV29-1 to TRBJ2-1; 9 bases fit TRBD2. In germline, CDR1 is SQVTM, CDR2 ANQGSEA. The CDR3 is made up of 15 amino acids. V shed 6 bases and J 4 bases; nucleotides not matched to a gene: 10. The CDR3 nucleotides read TGCAGCGTGGCACACCTACTAGCGGGTTACAATGAGCAGTTCTTC. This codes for CSVAHLLAGYNEQFF.

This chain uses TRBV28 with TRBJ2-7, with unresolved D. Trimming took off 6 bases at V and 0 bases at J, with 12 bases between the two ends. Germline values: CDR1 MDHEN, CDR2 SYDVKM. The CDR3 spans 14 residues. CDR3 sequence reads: CASRLGRISYEQYF. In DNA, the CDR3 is TGTGCCAGCAGGTTAGGTAGGATCTCCTACGAGCAGTACTTC. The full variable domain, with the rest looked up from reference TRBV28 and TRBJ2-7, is DVKVTQSSRYLVKRTGEKVFLECVQDMDHENMFWYRQDPGLGLRLIYFSYDVKMKEKGDIPEGYSVSREKKERFSLILESASTNQTSMYLCASRLGRISYEQYFGPGTRLTVT.

The CDR3 region is CASSYPGANTGELFF. The CDR3 DNA sequence: TGTGCCAGCAGTTACCCGGGGGCAAACACCGGGGAGCTGTTTTTT. The chain couples TRBV6-5 to TRBJ2-2, with D perhaps TRBD1 or TRBD2 (6 bases each). There are 15 residues in the CDR3. The germline V gene has CDR1 MNHEY and CDR2 SVGAGI. Trimming cost V 2 bases and J 2 bases, with 9 bases left between them.

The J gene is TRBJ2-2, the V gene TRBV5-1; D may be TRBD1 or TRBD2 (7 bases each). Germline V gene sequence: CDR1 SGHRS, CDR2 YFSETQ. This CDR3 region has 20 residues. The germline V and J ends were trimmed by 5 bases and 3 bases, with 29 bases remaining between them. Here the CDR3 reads CASRMETGRASLGDTGELFF. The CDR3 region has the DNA TGCGCCAGCAGGATGGAGACAGGGAGGGCTTCTCTTGGGGACACCGGGGAGCTGTTTTTT.

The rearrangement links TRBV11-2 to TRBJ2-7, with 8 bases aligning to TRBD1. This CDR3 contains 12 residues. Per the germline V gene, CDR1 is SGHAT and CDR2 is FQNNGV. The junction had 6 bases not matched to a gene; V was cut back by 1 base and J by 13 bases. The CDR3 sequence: CASSLVETGGYF. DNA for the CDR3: TGTGCCAGCAGCTTAGTAGAAACAGGGGGATACTTC.

The CDR3 sequence is CASTKSPPGLSSYEQYF. The CDR3 bases are TGTGCCAGCACCAAGTCTCCCCCAGGACTATCTTCCTACGAGCAGTACTTC. The rearrangement links TRBV27 to TRBJ2-7; a weak D match, TRBD2 (6 bases). The CDR3 is 17 amino acids. Germline loops: CDR1 MNHEY, CDR2 SMNVEV (reference sequence). V lost 7 bases and J 1 base, leaving 23 bases between the germline ends.

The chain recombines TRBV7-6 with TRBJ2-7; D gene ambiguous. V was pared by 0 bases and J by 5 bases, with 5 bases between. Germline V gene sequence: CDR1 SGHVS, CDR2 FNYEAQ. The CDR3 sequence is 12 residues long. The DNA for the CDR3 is TGTGCCAGCAGCTTAGCCCCCGACGAGCAGTACTTC. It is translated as CASSLAPDEQYF.

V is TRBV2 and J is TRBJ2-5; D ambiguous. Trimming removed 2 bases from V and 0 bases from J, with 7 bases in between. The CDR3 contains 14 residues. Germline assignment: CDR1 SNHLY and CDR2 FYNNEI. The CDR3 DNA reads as TGTGCCAGCAGTGAACGATTAGACCAAGAGACCCAGTACTTC. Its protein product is CASSERLDQETQYF.

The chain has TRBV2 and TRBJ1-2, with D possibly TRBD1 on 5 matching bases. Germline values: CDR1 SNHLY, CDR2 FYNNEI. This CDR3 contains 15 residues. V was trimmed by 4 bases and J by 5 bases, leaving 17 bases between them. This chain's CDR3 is CASSAGPPAGYGYTF. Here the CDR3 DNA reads TGTGCCAGCAGTGCAGGGCCCCCCGCCGGGTATGGCTACACCTTC.

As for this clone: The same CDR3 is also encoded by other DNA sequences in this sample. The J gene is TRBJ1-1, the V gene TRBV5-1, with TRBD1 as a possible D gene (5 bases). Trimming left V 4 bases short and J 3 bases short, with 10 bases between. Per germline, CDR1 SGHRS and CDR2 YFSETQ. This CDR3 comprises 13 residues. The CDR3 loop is CASSLRVDTEAFF. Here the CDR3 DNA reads TGCGCCAGCAGCCTCAGGGTCGACACTGAAGCTTTCTTT.

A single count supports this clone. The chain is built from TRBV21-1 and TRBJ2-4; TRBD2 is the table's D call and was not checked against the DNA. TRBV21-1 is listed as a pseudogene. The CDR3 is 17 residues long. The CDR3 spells CASSKAYWAGAKNIQYF. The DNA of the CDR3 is TGTGCCAGCAGCAAAGCATATTGGGCGGGAGCCAAAAACATTCAGTACTTC.

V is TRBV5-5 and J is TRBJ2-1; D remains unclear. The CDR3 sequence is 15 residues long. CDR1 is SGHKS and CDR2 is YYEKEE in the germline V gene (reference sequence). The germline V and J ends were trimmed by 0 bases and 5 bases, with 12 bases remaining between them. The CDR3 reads CASSLAPLWDNEQFF. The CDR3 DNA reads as TGTGCCAGCAGCTTGGCTCCCCTTTGGGACAATGAGCAGTTCTTC.

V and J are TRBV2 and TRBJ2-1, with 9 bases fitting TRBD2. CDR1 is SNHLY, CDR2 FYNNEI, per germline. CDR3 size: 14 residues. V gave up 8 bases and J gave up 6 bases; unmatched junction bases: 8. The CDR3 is CASRRLAGFNEQFF. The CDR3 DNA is TGTGCCAGCCGCCGGCTAGCGGGATTCAATGAGCAGTTCTTC.

For the CDR3, the DNA is TGTGCCAGTAGTATAAGAGGTGCTGGCTACACCTTC. Its protein product is CASSIRGAGYTF. The chain is built from TRBV19 and TRBJ1-2; D gene unclear. Trimming took 2 bases from V and 7 from J, leaving 8 bases between them. Germline lookup yields CDR1 LNHDA and CDR2 SQIVND (reference sequence). The CDR3 extends over 12 amino acids.

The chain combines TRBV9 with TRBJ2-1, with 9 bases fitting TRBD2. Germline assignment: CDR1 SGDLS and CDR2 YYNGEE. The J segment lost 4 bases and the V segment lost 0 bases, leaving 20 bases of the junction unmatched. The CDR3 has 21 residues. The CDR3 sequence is CASSVDPRRTLGTSWYNEQFF. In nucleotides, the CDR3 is TGTGCCAGCAGCGTAGATCCCCGGCGAACTCTCGGGACTAGCTGGTACAATGAGCAGTTCTTC.